These 21 T cell receptor beta chains were all obtained from the same sample, sequenced in a study of blood T cell repertoires in COVID-19. The data were produced by immunoSEQ multiplex PCR, yet TCRdb's version contains in-frame clones alone and is incomplete. The table lists some 55,000 clones, 80% to 90% of them singletons. The sequenced sample was peripheral blood. The receptors originated from a man aged 55-75 years with acute or convalescent COVID-19.

The rearrangement joins TRBV19 to TRBJ2-1; the match to TRBD2 covers 8 bases. Germline V gives CDR1 LNHDA, CDR2 SQIVND (reference sequence). Trimming removed 5 bases from V and 7 bases from J; junction bases left unmatched: 10. The CDR3 loop spans 15 amino acids. This chain's CDR3 is CASSDAGGSLNEQFF. CDR3 nucleotides: TGTGCCAGTAGTGATGCGGGGGGCTCCCTGAATGAGCAGTTCTTC.

This sequence joins TRBV12-3 or TRBV12-4 and TRBJ1-5; 7 bases fit TRBD1. V trimming: 1 base; J trimming: 14 bases; junction bases outside the gene matches: 8. CDR3 length: 13 amino acids. Here the CDR3 reads CASSLGWDSIKHF. In nucleotides, the CDR3 is TGTGCCAGCAGTTTAGGATGGGACAGTATCAAGCATTTT.

The V and J genes are TRBV7-2 and TRBJ2-7; D unresolved. The CDR3 is made up of 14 amino acids. Between the trimmed V and J ends, which lost 1 base and 2 bases, there was a span of 9 bases. CDR1 is SGHTA and CDR2 is FQGNSA in the germline V gene. The CDR3 coding sequence is TGTGCCAGCAGCTTAGTTTACAACACCTACGAGCAGTACTTC. Its translation: CASSLVYNTYEQYF. Drawing the rest from reference TRBV7-2 and TRBJ2-7, the complete variable domain is GAGVSQSPSNKVTEKGKDVELRCDPISGHTALYWYRQSLGQGLEFLIYFQGNSAPDKSGLPSDRFSAERTGGSVSTLTIQRTQQEDSAVYLCASSLVYNTYEQYFGPGTRLTVT.

The chain uses TRBV6-1 and TRBJ1-1, with D tentatively TRBD1 (5 bases). Germline values: CDR1 MNHNS, CDR2 SASEGT. V was clipped by 4 bases and J by 3 bases, with 21 bases between them. The CDR3 has 17 residues. The CDR3 region has the DNA TGTGCCAGCAGTGCAGGTGCAGGGCTTGTGTCACACACTGAAGCTTTCTTT. It yields the protein CASSAGAGLVSHTEAFF.

This clone was detected once. The chain employs TRBV19 and TRBJ1-5; perhaps TRBD1 as D (5 bases). V was clipped by 0 bases and J by 6 bases, with 6 bases between them. The CDR3 contains 13 residues. Germline V lookup: CDR1 LNHDA, CDR2 SQIVND (reference sequence). The CDR3, as DNA: TGTGCCAGTAGTATAGAAGGGGCTCAGCCCCAGCATTTT. Amino acids: CASSIEGAQPQHF.

This chain joins TRBV27 and TRBJ1-1; 9 bases are a match to TRBD1. Germline V gene sequence: CDR1 MNHEY, CDR2 SMNVEV (reference sequence). V lost 3 bases, J lost 6 bases, and 2 bases stayed unmatched. The CDR3 is 13 residues long. The CDR3, as DNA: TGTGCCAGCAGTTTGGGACAGGGCTCTGAAGCTTTCTTT. It translates to CASSLGQGSEAFF.

V and J are TRBV30 and TRBJ1-6; D not certain. Trimming left V 2 bases short and J 9 bases short, with 11 bases between. Germline CDR1 is GTSNPN and CDR2 is SVGIG (reference sequence). The CDR3 consists of 13 residues. The chain's CDR3 is CAWSQRRGSPLHF. CDR3 nucleotides: TGTGCCTGGAGTCAGAGGCGGGGTTCACCCCTCCACTTT.

V and J are TRBV30 and TRBJ2-2, with a possible D match to TRBD1 (6 bases). Trimming shortened V by 2 bases and J by 4 bases, and 14 bases separated the two germline ends. Germline V gene data show CDR1 as GTSNPN and CDR2 as SVGIG (reference sequence). The CDR3 totals 15 residues. The CDR3 DNA reads as TGTGCCTGGAGTTTCTACAGGGTGGGCACCGGGGAGCTGTTTTTT. Amino acids: CAWSFYRVGTGELFF.

J is TRBJ2-1 and V is TRBV12-5; D is unclear. Trimming took 1 base from V and 8 from J, leaving 9 bases between them. CDR1 is LGHNT, CDR2 FRNRAP, per germline. The length of the CDR3 is 13 residues. CDR3 DNA: TGTGCTAGTGGTTTGGGACTTACGGATGAGCAGTTCTTC. Protein product: CASGLGLTDEQFF.

The chain joins TRBV5-5 to TRBJ2-7; D is possibly TRBD1 (5 bases). CDR3 length equals 14 residues. Germline assignment: CDR1 SGHKS and CDR2 YYEKEE (reference sequence). V was trimmed by 0 bases and J by 5 bases, leaving 12 bases between them. The CDR3 sequence is CASSLADSRDEQYF. In DNA form, the CDR3 reads TGTGCCAGCAGCTTGGCCGACAGCCGGGACGAGCAGTACTTC.

The rearrangement joins TRBV4-2 to TRBJ2-1, with D possibly being TRBD2 (7 bases). Germline V gene lookup returns CDR1 LGHNA and CDR2 YNFKEQ. The V gene lost 0 bases and the J gene lost 8 bases, with 11 bases spanning the gap. This CDR3 has 14 residues. The CDR3 here is CASSQDQGRDEQFF. The CDR3, as DNA: TGTGCCAGCAGCCAAGATCAGGGGAGGGATGAGCAGTTCTTC.

The chain carries TRBV7-2 and TRBJ1-2; 8 bases match TRBD1. The CDR3 length is 14 residues. Germline CDR1 SGHTA, CDR2 FQGNSA. Trimming took 3 bases from V and 3 from J; bases not matched to a gene: 3. In DNA form, the CDR3 reads TGTGCCAGCAGCTTGATGACAGGGGACTATGGCTACACCTTC. It yields the protein CASSLMTGDYGYTF.

The chain is built from TRBV5-1 and TRBJ1-6; maybe TRBD1 (6 bases). V gave up 3 bases and J gave up 6 bases, with 13 bases separating them. In germline, CDR1 is SGHRS, CDR2 YFSETQ. The CDR3 runs to 15 residues. DNA for the CDR3: TGCGCCAGCAGCTCCACGGACAGCTCTAATTCACCCCTCCACTTT. Its translation is CASSSTDSSNSPLHF.

The CDR3 reads CASSYSKIAGARGPQHF. In DNA, the CDR3 is TGTGCCAGCAGTTACTCGAAAATTGCAGGGGCCAGGGGGCCCCAGCATTTT. The chain employs TRBV6-2 or TRBV6-3 and TRBJ1-5; a possible D gene is TRBD1 (6 bases). Germline CDR1 MNHEY, CDR2 SVGEGT. The germline V and J ends were trimmed by 0 bases and 9 bases, with 21 bases remaining between them. The CDR3 contains 17 residues.

The V and J genes are TRBV30 and TRBJ1-1, with D hard to call. Trimming cost V 2 bases and J 4 bases, with 17 bases left between them. The germline V gene has CDR1 GTSNPN and CDR2 SVGIG (reference sequence). The CDR3 has 15 residues. CDR3 sequence reads: CAWSSRHHQTTEAFF. In DNA form, the CDR3 reads TGTGCCTGGAGTTCCCGACACCACCAGACCACTGAAGCTTTCTTT.

The chain is built from TRBV4-3 and TRBJ1-1, with TRBD1 matching 9 bases. V was clipped by 3 bases and J by 3 bases; unmatched bases: 5. Germline V gene sequence: CDR1 LGHNA, CDR2 YSLEER. The CDR3 totals 15 residues. Here the CDR3 DNA reads TGCGCCAGCAGCCACCTCGACAGGGGGGACACTGAAGCTTTCTTT. Amino acids: CASSHLDRGDTEAFF.

The chain employs TRBV12-3 or TRBV12-4 and TRBJ2-1, with 7 bases identical to TRBD2. There are 12 residues in the CDR3. Trimming removed 6 bases from V and 10 bases from J; junction bases left unmatched: 6. CDR3 amino acids: CASRGLRGEQFF. Here the CDR3 DNA reads TGTGCCAGCAGGGGCCTGCGGGGGGAGCAGTTCTTC.

The chain recombines TRBV5-6 with TRBJ2-3; D is perhaps TRBD2 (6 bases). Deletions cut 4 bases from V and 2 bases from J, with 14 bases between. CDR1 and CDR2 (germline): SGHDT, YYEEEE. The CDR3 runs to 15 residues. The CDR3 DNA reads TGTGCCAGCAGCCCTCGGGAGTCCCCCACAGATACGCAGTATTTT. Translated: CASSPRESPTDTQYF.

This chain joins TRBV6-2 or TRBV6-3 and TRBJ2-3, with 8 positions matching TRBD2. The CDR3 covers 15 residues. The trim removed 6 bases at V and 6 bases at J, leaving 11 bases unmatched. Per the germline V gene, CDR1 is MNHEY and CDR2 is SVGEGT. The CDR3, as DNA: TGTGCCAGCAGCCCGTCTCGCGGGGGGAGCGATACGCAGTATTTT. This encodes CASSPSRGGSDTQYF.

This clone was observed a single time. This chain connects TRBV18 to TRBJ1-5; 7 nucleotides agree with TRBD1. Germline V lookup: CDR1 KGHSH, CDR2 LQKENI. The V segment lost 5 bases and the J segment 0 bases; nucleotides outside the gene matches: 16. The CDR3 extends over 19 amino acids. CDR3 nucleotide sequence: TGTGCCAGCTCAGGGTCGGATACAGGGGCGCTTTATAGCAATCAGCCCCAGCATTTT. Translation: CASSGSDTGALYSNQPQHF.

The genes are TRBV27 and TRBJ2-7, with 9 nucleotides matching TRBD1. V shed 2 bases, J shed 4 bases, and the junction held 9 bases outside the gene matches. The CDR3 extends over 16 amino acids. CDR1 is MNHEY and CDR2 is SMNVEV in the germline V gene (reference sequence). In nucleotides, the CDR3 is TGTGCCAGCAGTTTAGGGGGGACAGGGCTTGGGTACGAGCAGTACTTC. Encoded protein: CASSLGGTGLGYEQYF.